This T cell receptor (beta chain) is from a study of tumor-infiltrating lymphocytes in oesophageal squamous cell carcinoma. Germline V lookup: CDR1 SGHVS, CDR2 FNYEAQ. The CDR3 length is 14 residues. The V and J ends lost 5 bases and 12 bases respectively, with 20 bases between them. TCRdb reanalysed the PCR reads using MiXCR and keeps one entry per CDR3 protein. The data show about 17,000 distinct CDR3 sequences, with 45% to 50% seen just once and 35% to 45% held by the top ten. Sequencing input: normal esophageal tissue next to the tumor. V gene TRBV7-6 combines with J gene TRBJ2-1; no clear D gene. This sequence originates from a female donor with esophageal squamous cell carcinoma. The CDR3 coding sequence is TGTGCCAGCAGCGCAATTGGTATCATCTACGGGCAGTTCTTC. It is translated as CASSAIGIIYGQFF.